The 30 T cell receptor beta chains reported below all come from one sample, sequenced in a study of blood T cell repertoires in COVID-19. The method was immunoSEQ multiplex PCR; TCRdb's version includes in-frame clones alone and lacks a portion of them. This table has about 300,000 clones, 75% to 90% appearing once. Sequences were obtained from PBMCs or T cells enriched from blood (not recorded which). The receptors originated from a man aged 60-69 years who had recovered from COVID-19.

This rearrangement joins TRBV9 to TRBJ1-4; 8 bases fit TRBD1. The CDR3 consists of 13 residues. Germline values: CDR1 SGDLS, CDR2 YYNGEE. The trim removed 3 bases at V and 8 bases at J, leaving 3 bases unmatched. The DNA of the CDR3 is TGTGCCAGCAGCGATCACAGGGGGGAAAAACTGTTTTTT. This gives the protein CASSDHRGEKLFF.

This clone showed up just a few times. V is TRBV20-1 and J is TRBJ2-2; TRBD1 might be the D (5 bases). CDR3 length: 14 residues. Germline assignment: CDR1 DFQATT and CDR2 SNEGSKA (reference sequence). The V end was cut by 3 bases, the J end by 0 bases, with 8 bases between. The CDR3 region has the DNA TGCAGTGCTAGTGTGACAGCGAACACCGGGGAGCTGTTTTTT. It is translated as CSASVTANTGELFF.

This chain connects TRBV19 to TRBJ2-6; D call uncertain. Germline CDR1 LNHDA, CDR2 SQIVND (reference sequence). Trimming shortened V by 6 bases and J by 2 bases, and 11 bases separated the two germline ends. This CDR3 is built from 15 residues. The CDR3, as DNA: TGTGCCAGTAGCTCTGGTGCAGCTGGGGCCAACGTCCTGACTTTC. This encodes CASSSGAAGANVLTF.

CDR3 residues: CASSLQNRGDEQYF. CDR3 coding DNA: TGTGCCAGCTCACTCCAGAACAGGGGTGACGAGCAGTACTTC. The chain employs TRBV18 and TRBJ2-7; TRBD1 matches at 7 bases. This CDR3 is built from 14 residues. The germline gives CDR1 KGHSH, CDR2 LQKENI. V lost 4 bases, J lost 5 bases, and 8 bases stayed unmatched.

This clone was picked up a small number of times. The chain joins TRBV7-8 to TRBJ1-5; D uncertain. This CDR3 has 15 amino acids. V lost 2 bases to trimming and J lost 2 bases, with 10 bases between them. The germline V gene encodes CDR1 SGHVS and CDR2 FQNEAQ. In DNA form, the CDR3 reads TGTGCCAGCAGCTTAACGGGGTCGGGCAATCAGCCCCAGCATTTT. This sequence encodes CASSLTGSGNQPQHF.

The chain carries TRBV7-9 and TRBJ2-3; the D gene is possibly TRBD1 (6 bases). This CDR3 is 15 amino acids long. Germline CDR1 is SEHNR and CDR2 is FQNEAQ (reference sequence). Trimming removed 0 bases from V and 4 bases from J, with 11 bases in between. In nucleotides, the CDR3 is TGTGCCAGCAGCTTAGCACAGGGAGACCCAGATACGCAGTATTTT. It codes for CASSLAQGDPDTQYF.

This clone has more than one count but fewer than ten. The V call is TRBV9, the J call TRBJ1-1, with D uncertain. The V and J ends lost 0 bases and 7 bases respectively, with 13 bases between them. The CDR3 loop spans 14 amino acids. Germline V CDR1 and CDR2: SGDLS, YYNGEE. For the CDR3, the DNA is TGTGCCAGCAGCGTAGGGCTTAATTATGATGAAGCTTTCTTT. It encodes CASSVGLNYDEAFF.

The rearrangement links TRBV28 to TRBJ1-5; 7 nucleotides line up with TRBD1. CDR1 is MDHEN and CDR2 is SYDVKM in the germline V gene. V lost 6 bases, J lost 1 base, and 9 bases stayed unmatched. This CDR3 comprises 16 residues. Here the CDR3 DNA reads TGTGCCAGCAGCTCCAATCGCAGGGGGAGCAATCAGCCCCAGCATTTT. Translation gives CASSSNRRGSNQPQHF.

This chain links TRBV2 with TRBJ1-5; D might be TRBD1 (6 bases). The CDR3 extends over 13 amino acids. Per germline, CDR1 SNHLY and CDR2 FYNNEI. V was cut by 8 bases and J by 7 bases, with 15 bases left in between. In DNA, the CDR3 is TGTGCCAGCTGGGGGGGGGCTGAGCAGCCCCAGCATTTT. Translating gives CASWGGAEQPQHF. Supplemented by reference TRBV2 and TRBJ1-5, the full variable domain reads EPEVTQTPSHQVTQMGQEVILRCVPISNHLYFYWYRQILGQKVEFLVSFYNNEISEKSEIFDDQFSVERPDGSNFTLKIRSTKLEDSAMYFCASWGGAEQPQHFGDGTRLSIL.

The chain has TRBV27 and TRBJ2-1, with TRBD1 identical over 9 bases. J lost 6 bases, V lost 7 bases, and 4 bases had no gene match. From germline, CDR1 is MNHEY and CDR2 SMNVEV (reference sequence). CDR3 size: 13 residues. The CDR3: CASNDRGVNEQFF. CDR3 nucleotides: TGTGCCAGCAATGACAGGGGGGTCAATGAGCAGTTCTTC.

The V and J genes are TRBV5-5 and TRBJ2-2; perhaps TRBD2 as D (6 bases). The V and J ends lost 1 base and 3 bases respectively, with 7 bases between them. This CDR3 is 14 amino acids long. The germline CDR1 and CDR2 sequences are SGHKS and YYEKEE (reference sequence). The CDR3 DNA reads TGTGCCAGCAGCTTGAGACTAGACACCGGGGAGCTGTTTTTT. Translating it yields CASSLRLDTGELFF.

The CDR3 DNA is TGTGCCAGCAGTGAAACAGCAGGTCCCTACGAGCAGTACTTC. Protein: CASSETAGPYEQYF. This chain joins TRBV2 and TRBJ2-7; no firm D call. This CDR3 spans 14 amino acids. Germline lookup yields CDR1 SNHLY and CDR2 FYNNEI. Trimming stripped 2 bases from V and 2 bases from J, with 10 bases between.

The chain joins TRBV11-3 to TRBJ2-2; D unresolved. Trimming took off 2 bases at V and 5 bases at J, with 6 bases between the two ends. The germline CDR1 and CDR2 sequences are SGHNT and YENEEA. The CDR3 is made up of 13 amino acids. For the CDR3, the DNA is TGTGCCAGCAGCTTACAGTTAACCGGGGAGCTGTTTTTT. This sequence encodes CASSLQLTGELFF. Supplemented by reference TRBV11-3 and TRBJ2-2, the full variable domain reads EAGVVQSPRYKIIEKKQPVAFWCNPISGHNTLYWYLQNLGQGPELLIRYENEEAVDDSQLPKDRFSAERLKGVDSTLKIQPAELGDSAVYLCASSLQLTGELFFGEGSRLTVL.

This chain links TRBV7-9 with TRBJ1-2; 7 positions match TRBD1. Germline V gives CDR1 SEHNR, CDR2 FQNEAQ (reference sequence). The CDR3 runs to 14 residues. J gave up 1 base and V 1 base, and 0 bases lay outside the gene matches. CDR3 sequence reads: CASSLGDSNYGYTF. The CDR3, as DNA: TGTGCCAGCAGCTTAGGGGACAGTAACTATGGCTACACCTTC.

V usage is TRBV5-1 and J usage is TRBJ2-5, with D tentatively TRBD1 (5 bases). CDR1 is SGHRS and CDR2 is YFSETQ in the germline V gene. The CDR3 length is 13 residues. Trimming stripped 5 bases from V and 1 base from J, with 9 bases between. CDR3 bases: TGCGCCAGCAGAACAGGTATCCAAGAGACCCAGTACTTC. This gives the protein CASRTGIQETQYF. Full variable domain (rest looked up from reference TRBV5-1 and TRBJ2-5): KAGVTQTPRYLIKTRGQQVTLSCSPISGHRSVSWYQQTPGQGLQFLFEYFSETQRNKGNFPGRFSGRQFSNSRSEMNVSTLELGDSALYLCASRTGIQETQYFGPGTRLLVL.

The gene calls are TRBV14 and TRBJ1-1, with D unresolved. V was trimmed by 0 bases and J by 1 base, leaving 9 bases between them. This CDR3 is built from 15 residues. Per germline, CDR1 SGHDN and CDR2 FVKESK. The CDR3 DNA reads TGTGCCAGCAGCCAAGAAATTGGCAAGAACACTGAAGCTTTCTTT. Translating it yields CASSQEIGKNTEAFF.

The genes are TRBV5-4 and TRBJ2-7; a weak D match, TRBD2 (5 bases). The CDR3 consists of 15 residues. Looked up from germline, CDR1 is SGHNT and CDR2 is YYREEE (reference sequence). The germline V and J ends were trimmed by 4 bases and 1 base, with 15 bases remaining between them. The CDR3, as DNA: TGTGCCAGCAGCGCACGAGGGATCGGGTCCTACGAGCAGTACTTC. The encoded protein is CASSARGIGSYEQYF.

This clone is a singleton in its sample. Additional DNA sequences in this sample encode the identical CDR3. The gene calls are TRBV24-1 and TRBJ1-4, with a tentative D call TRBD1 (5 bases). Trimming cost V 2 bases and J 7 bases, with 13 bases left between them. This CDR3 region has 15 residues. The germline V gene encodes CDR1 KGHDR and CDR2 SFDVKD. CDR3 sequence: CATSDSQGGGEKLFF. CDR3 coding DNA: TGTGCCACCAGTGATTCCCAGGGAGGTGGTGAAAAACTGTTTTTT.

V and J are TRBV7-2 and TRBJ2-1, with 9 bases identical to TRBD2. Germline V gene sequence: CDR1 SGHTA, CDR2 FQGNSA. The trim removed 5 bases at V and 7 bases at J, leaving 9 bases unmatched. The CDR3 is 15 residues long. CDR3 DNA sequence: TGTGCCAGCAGCCCCCGAGGTAGCGGGAGTAATGAGCAGTTCTTC. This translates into CASSPRGSGSNEQFF.

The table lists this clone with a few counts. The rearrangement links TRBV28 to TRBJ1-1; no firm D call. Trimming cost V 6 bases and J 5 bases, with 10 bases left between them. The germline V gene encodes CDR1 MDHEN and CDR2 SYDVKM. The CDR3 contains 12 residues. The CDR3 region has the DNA TGTGCCAGCAGACCCACAGAAACTGAAGCTTTCTTT. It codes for CASRPTETEAFF.

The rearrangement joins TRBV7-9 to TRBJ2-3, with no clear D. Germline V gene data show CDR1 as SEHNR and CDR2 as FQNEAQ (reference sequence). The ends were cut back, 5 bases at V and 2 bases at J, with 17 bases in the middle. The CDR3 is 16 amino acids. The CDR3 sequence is CASSPPPWLNTDTQYF. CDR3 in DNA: TGTGCCAGCAGCCCCCCCCCGTGGCTGAACACAGATACGCAGTATTTT.

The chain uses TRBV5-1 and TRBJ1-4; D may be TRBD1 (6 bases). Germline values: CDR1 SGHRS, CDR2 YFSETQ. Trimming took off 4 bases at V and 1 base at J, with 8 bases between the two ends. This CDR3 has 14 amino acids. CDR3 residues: CASSIGGTNEKLFF. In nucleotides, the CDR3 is TGCGCCAGCAGCATAGGGGGAACTAATGAAAAACTGTTTTTT.

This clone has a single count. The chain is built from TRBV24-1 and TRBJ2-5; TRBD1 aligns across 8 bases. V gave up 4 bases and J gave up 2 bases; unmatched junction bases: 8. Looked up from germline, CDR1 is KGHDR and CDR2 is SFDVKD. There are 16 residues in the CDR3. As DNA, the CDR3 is TGTGCCACCAGTGAATACGGACAGGGCAAACAAGAGACCCAGTACTTC. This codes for CATSEYGQGKQETQYF.

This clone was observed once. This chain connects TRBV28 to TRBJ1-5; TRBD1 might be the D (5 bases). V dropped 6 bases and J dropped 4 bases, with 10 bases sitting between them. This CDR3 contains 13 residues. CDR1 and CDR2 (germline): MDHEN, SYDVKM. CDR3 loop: CASRNQGNQPQHF. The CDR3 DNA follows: TGTGCCAGCAGGAACCAGGGAAATCAGCCCCAGCATTTT.

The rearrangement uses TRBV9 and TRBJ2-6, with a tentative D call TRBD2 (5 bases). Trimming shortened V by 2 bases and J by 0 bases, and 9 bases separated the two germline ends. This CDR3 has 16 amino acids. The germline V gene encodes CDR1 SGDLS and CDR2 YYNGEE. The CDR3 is CASSVRRISGANVLTF. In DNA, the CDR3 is TGTGCCAGCAGCGTTAGGAGGATCTCTGGGGCCAACGTCCTGACTTTC.

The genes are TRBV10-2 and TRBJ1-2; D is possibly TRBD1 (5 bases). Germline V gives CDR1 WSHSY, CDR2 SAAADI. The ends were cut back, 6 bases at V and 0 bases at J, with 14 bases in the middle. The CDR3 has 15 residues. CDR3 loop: CASRASGEANYGYTF. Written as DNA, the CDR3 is TGCGCCAGCAGAGCCTCGGGGGAGGCTAACTATGGCTACACCTTC.

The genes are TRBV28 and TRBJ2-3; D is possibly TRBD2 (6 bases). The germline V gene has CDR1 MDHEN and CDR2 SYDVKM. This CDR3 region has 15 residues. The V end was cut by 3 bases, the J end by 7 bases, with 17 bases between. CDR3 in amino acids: CASSFVQKDYYTQYF. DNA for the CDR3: TGTGCCAGCAGTTTCGTCCAGAAGGACTACTATACGCAGTATTTT.

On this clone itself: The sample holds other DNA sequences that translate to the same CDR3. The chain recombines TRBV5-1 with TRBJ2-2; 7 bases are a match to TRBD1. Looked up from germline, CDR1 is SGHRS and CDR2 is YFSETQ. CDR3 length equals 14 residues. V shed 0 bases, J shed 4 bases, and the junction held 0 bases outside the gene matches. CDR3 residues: CASSLDRGTGELFF. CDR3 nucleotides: TGCGCCAGCAGCTTGGACAGGGGCACCGGGGAGCTGTTTTTT.

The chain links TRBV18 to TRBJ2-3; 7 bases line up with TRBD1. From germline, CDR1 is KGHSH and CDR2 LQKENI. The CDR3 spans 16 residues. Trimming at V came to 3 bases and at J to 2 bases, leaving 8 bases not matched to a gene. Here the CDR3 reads CASSPRDSLITDTQYF. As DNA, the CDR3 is TGTGCCAGCTCACCTCGGGACAGCCTCATCACAGATACGCAGTATTTT.

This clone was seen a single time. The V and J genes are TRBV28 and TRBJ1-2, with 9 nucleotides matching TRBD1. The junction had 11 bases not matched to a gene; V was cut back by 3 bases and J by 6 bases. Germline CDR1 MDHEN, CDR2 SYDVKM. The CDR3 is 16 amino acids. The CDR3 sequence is CASSFGTGLRGDGYTF. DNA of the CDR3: TGTGCCAGCAGTTTCGGGACAGGGTTAAGAGGGGATGGCTACACCTTC.